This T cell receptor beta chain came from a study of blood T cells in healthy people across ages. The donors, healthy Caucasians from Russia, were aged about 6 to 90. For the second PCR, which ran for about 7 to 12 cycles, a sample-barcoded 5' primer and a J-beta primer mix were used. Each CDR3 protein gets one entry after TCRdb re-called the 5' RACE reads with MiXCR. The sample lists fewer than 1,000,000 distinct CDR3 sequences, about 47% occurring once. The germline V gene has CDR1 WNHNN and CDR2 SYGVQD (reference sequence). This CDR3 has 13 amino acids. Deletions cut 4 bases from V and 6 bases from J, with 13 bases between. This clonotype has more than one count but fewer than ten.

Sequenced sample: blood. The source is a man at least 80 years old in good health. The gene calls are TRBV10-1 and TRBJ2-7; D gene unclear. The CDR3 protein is CASSASRAGEQYF. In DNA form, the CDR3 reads TGCGCCAGCAGTGCGTCAAGGGCCGGCGAGCAGTACTTC.